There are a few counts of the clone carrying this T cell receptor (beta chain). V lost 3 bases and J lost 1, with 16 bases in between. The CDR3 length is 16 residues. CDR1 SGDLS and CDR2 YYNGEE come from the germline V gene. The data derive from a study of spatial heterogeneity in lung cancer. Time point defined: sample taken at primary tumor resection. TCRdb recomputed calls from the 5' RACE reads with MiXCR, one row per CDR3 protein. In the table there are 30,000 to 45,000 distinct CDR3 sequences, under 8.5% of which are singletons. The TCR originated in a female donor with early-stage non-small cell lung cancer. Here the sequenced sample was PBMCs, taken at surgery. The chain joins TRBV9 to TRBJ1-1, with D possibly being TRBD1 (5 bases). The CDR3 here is CASSAGTPRPNTEAFF. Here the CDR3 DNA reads TGTGCCAGCAGCGCCGGGACTCCAAGGCCGAACACTGAAGCTTTCTTT.